The TCR beta chain under discussion was sequenced for a study of CD8+ T cells in alopecia areata. Notes on the study in general: Resident alphabeta T cells of normal skin are also sequenced in scalp samples. Relative to mice, TCR sharing across patients was less clear, a difference possibly HLA-related. Higher clonality than in normal scalp was seen in lesional scalp, especially alopecia totalis/universalis.

Sorted populations comprised CD4+ and CD8+ T cells obtained from PBMCs. Sequencing used cDNA as its template, made by extracting RNA and reverse transcribing it. TCRdb's table, derived via immunoSEQ multiplex PCR, lists solely in-frame clones and lacks some. The table includes some 30,000 clones, 70% to 80% detected once. Worth noting for this clone: The target antigen is unknown.

With 5 bases clipped from V and 5 bases from J, the junction kept 10 bases outside the gene matches. The CDR3 extends over 15 amino acids. From germline, CDR1 is SEHNR and CDR2 FQNEAQ (reference sequence). The gene calls are TRBV7-9 and TRBJ2-5; 8 nucleotides line up with TRBD2. The specimen was NKG2D-low CD8+ T cells sorted from blood. This TCR came from a human donor with alopecia areata. The CDR3 coding sequence is TGTGCCAGCAGCCCCGAGCCGGGGGGGATGGAGACCCAGTACTTC. This codes for CASSPEPGGMETQYF.